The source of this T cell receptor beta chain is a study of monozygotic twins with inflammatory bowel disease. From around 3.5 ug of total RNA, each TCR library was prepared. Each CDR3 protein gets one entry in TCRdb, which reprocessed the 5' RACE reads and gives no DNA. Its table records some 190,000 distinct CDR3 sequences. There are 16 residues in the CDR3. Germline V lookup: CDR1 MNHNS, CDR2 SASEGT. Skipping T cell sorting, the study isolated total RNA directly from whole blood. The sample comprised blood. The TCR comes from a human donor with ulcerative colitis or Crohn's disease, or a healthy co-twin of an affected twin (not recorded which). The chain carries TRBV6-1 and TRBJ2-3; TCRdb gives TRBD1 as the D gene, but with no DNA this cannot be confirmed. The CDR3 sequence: CATARGQGAPTDTQYF.